The rows below give T cell receptor beta chains drawn from one sample of a study of cytomegalovirus exposure and HLA in healthy donors. Libraries were prepared by immunoSEQ multiplex PCR; TCRdb keeps only in-frame clonotypes and omits some of them. This table has some 140,000 clones, approximately 85% appearing once. Sample: PBMCs. Every receptor here comes from a woman in her thirties in good health and CMV-seronegative. Each CDR3 is given with its conserved first and last residue. The D gene is left open where the match is weak. Clone size is given for some rows only: seen once, a few or many times, or a class if the clone is expanded.

V gene	J gene	D gene	clone size	CDR3 protein	CDR3 DNA
TRBV12-5	TRBJ1-2	.	.	CASGRAQTGLANYGYTF	TGTGCTAGTGGCCGAGCCCAAACAGGGCTAGCTAACTATGGCTACACCTTC
TRBV28	TRBJ2-1	.	.	CASSPPEDYYGVATVGNEQFF	TGTGCCAGCAGTCCCCCGGAGGACTACTATGGGGTTGCGACGGTGGGGAATGAGCAGTTCTTC
TRBV10-3	TRBJ1-1	.	.	CAISGLGGNTEAFF	TGTGCCATCAGTGGTTTAGGGGGAAACACTGAAGCTTTCTTT
TRBV5-1	TRBJ2-1	TRBD2	.	CASSLWSGGSNEQFF	TGCGCCAGCAGCTTGTGGAGCGGGGGGTCCAATGAGCAGTTCTTC
TRBV2	TRBJ2-7	.	.	CASISVGQGEQYF	TGTGCCAGCATATCAGTGGGGCAGGGCGAGCAGTACTTC
TRBV19	TRBJ2-5	TRBD1	.	CASNTGVAETQYF	TGTGCCAGTAACACAGGGGTTGCAGAGACCCAGTACTTC
TRBV2	TRBJ1-5	TRBD1	.	CASSRTGSNQPQHF	TGTGCCAGCAGCAGGACAGGTAGCAATCAGCCCCAGCATTTT
TRBV7-9	TRBJ2-3	.	once	CASSQLARSTDTQYF	TGTGCCAGCAGCCAACTAGCTCGTAGCACAGATACGCAGTATTTT
TRBV18	TRBJ2-7	TRBD1	once	CASSPRQGEEQYF	TGTGCCAGCTCACCACGACAGGGTGAGGAGCAGTACTTC
TRBV19	TRBJ1-1	.	.	CASSLAGNTEAFF	TGTGCCAGTAGTCTCGCAGGGAACACTGAAGCTTTCTTT
TRBV5-1	TRBJ2-7	TRBD1	.	CASSPQRTGGFHEQYF	TGCGCCAGCAGCCCCCAAAGGACAGGGGGTTTCCACGAGCAGTACTTC